Listed below are T cell receptor beta chains from one sample, sequenced in a study of T cell responses to AZD1222 COVID-19 vaccine. Only in-frame clones appear in the TCRdb table, and some are missing; sequencing was by immunoSEQ multiplex PCR. Of 200,000 or so clones in the sample, roughly 91% were seen once. The material was peripheral blood, obtained on day 0 of AZD1222 vaccination. The receptors stem from an adult in good health. The CDR3 runs from the conserved cysteine through the conserved F or W. The D gene is left open where the match is weak. A row's size may be missing; if present it is once, few, many or a size class.

TRBJ2-1,TRBV11-1,few,TRBD2,TGTGCCAGCAGCTTAGCTGGGGGGGGCTACAATGAGCAGTTCTTC,CASSLAGGGYNEQFF
TRBJ1-5,TRBV27,.,.,TGTGCCAGCAGTCAGATGGCACAGGGTGGTCAGCCCCAGCATTTT,CASSQMAQGGQPQHF
TRBJ2-7,TRBV10-3,.,TRBD2,TGTGCCATCCGGACTAGCGGAACCTCCTACGAGCAGTACTTC,CAIRTSGTSYEQYF
TRBJ2-7,TRBV1,.,.,TGCACCAGCAGCCAAAGTGGCAGGGATGACGAGCAGTACTTC,CTSSQSGRDDEQYF
TRBJ1-5,TRBV19,.,.,TGTGCCACCACACCTGAGGACGAGAATCAGCCCCAGCATTTT,CATTPEDENQPQHF
TRBJ2-7,TRBV27,.,.,TGTGCCAGCAGTCCCGAGAGGACCCGGAACGAGCAGTACTTC,CASSPERTRNEQYF
TRBJ2-1,TRBV3-1/TRBV3-2,.,.,TGTGCCAGCAGCCAAGTCGCTGGACAGTACAATGAGCAGTTCTTC,CASSQVAGQYNEQFF
TRBJ1-2,TRBV19,.,TRBD1,TGTGCCAGTAGCCCCACGCGGACAGGGGAGAACTATGGCTACACCTTC,CASSPTRTGENYGYTF
TRBJ2-7,TRBV7-9,.,TRBD1,TGTGCCAGCAGCCAGGGACAGTACTACGAGCAGTACTTC,CASSQGQYYEQYF
TRBJ1-4,TRBV28,.,.,TGTGCCAGCAGTCCCCTACTTAGGGAAAAACTGTTTTTT,CASSPLLREKLFF
TRBJ2-2,TRBV7-2,.,.,TGTGCCAGCAGCATAGGGACGGAAGGGGAGCTGTTTTTT,CASSIGTEGELFF
TRBJ1-2,TRBV7-9,.,TRBD1,TGTGCCAGCAGCCAGACTTCTGGGACAGCAACTGTCTATGGCTACACCTTC,CASSQTSGTATVYGYTF
TRBJ2-7,TRBV28,once,TRBD1,TGTGCCAGCAGTCCCGGGACAGGGCGTAGCTCCTACGAGCAGTACTTC,CASSPGTGRSSYEQYF
TRBJ2-3,TRBV27,few,TRBD2,TGTGCCAGCGGGGCCAGCGGGAGTACAGATACGCAGTATTTT,CASGASGSTDTQYF
TRBJ2-7,TRBV7-9,.,.,TGTGCCAGCAGCGCGTCTGGGTCTCCCTACGAGCAGTACTTC,CASSASGSPYEQYF
TRBJ1-5,TRBV7-3,.,.,TGTGCCAGCAGCTTAGAAGCTTCGGACGCGGGGTATAGCAATCAGCCCCAGCATTTT,CASSLEASDAGYSNQPQHF
TRBJ1-4,TRBV25-1,few,.,TGTGCCAGCAGTGATTCCAGGGGTAGTGGTGAAAAACTGTTTTTT,CASSDSRGSGEKLFF
TRBJ2-2,TRBV10-3,.,.,TGTGCCATCAGTGAGTTAGAGAAGCCGGGACTGATGAACACCGGGGAGCTGTTTTTT,CAISELEKPGLMNTGELFF
TRBJ1-5,TRBV6-5,.,.,TGTGCCGGAGGAGACAATCAGCCCCAGCATTTT,CAGGDNQPQHF
TRBJ1-1,TRBV19,.,.,TGTGCCAGTAGGAGGGACACTGAAGCTTTCTTT,CASRRDTEAFF
TRBJ1-1,TRBV7-9,.,.,TGTGCCAGCAGCTTAGTCCCGAGGCGGGGACAAAACACTGAAGCTTTCTTT,CASSLVPRRGQNTEAFF